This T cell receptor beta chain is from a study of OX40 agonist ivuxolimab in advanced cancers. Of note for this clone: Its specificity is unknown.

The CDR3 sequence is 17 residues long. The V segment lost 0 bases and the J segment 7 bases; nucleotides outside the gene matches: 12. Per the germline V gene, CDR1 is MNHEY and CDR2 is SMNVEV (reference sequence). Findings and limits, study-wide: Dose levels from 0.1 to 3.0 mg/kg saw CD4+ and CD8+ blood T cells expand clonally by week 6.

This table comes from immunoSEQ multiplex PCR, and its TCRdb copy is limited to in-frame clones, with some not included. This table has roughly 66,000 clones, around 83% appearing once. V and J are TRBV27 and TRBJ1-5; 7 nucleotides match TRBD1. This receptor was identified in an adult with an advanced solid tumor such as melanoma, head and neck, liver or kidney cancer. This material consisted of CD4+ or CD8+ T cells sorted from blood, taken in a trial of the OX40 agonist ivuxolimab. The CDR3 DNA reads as TGTGCCAGCAGTTTATCGCCCGGGACAGTAAATGGCCAGCCCCAGCATTTT. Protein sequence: CASSLSPGTVNGQPQHF.